The 24 T cell receptor beta chains listed next were all sequenced from one sample in a study of blood T cell repertoires in COVID-19. Sequenced by immunoSEQ multiplex PCR; TCRdb stores in-frame clones only, minus some. Here the sample spans a few hundred thousand clones, about 88% being singletons. The sequenced sample was peripheral blood. Source of these receptors: a human donor in a cohort sampled during active COVID-19.

V gene TRBV7-8 combines with J gene TRBJ2-3; 7 bases align to TRBD1. The V and J ends lost 5 bases and 3 bases, in that order; junction bases with no gene match: 20. Germline-derived CDR1 and CDR2 are SGHVS and FQNEAQ. CDR3 length: 19 residues. CDR3 sequence reads: CASSARTFGDRVWTDTQYF. The CDR3 DNA reads as TGTGCCAGCAGCGCCCGTACTTTCGGAGACAGGGTATGGACAGATACGCAGTATTTT.

The J gene is TRBJ2-1, the V gene TRBV18; TRBD2 matches at 8 bases. Germline lookup yields CDR1 KGHSH and CDR2 LQKENI. The J segment lost 7 bases and the V segment lost 5 bases, leaving 10 bases of the junction unmatched. CDR3 length: 15 residues. The CDR3: CASSISGGGMNEQFF. Here the CDR3 DNA reads TGTGCCAGCTCAATCTCCGGGGGGGGCATGAATGAGCAGTTCTTC.

This sequence joins TRBV5-5 and TRBJ2-4; TRBD1 matches 7 bases. The germline V gene encodes CDR1 SGHKS and CDR2 YYEKEE (reference sequence). Losses at the gene ends were 4 bases for V and 5 bases for J; bases not matched to a gene: 12. The length of the CDR3 is 16 residues. CDR3 in amino acids: CASSPETGSGENIQYF. Written as DNA, the CDR3 is TGTGCCAGCAGCCCGGAGACAGGGAGTGGGGAAAACATTCAGTACTTC. Full variable domain (missing parts from reference TRBV5-5 and TRBJ2-4): DAGVTQSPTHLIKTRGQQVTLRCSPISGHKSVSWYQQVLGQGPQFIFQYYEKEERGRGNFPDRFSARQFPNYSSELNVNALLLGDSALYLCASSPETGSGENIQYFGAGTRLSVL.

The gene calls are TRBV4-1 and TRBJ2-7, with 8 bases that match TRBD2. Germline loops: CDR1 MGHRA, CDR2 YSYEKL. CDR3 size: 15 residues. The junction had 3 bases not matched to a gene; V was cut back by 1 base and J by 1 base. CDR3 residues: CASSQGSGGSYEQYF. CDR3 DNA: TGCGCCAGCAGCCAAGGGAGCGGGGGTTCCTACGAGCAGTACTTC.

This chain uses TRBV16 with TRBJ1-1, with D perhaps matching TRBD1 (6 bases). This CDR3 comprises 13 residues. V gave up 2 bases and J gave up 3 bases, with 7 bases separating them. Germline assignment: CDR1 KGHSY and CDR2 FQNENV. The CDR3 coding sequence is TGTGCCAGCAGCCAACGGACAGACACTGAAGCTTTCTTT. This sequence encodes CASSQRTDTEAFF.

The V call is TRBV6-2 or TRBV6-3, the J call TRBJ2-7; D might be TRBD1 (6 bases). The CDR3 is 16 amino acids. The V gene's germline CDR1 is MNHEY and CDR2 SVGEGT. The ends were cut back, 4 bases at V and 2 bases at J, with 18 bases in the middle. CDR3 in DNA: TGTGCCAGCAGTTCCCCTCGGACAGCGGAGACCTACGAGCAGTACTTC. This codes for CASSSPRTAETYEQYF.

The rearrangement joins TRBV30 to TRBJ2-7; 8 nucleotides line up with TRBD2. The ends lost 0 bases at V and 6 bases at J; junction bases unmatched: 4. CDR1 is GTSNPN and CDR2 is SVGIG in the germline V gene (reference sequence). The CDR3 totals 13 residues. CDR3 protein: CAWSVRLASEQYF. For the CDR3, the DNA is TGTGCCTGGAGTGTACGACTAGCGAGCGAGCAGTACTTC.

The CDR3 DNA is TGTGCCAGCAGTTCCCGGTGGTCGGAGTTGAACACTGAAGCTTTCTTT. The encoded protein is CASSSRWSELNTEAFF. V gene TRBV28 combines with J gene TRBJ1-1; no clear D gene. V dropped 4 bases and J dropped 0 bases, with 15 bases sitting between them. CDR3 length: 16 amino acids. CDR1 is MDHEN and CDR2 is SYDVKM in the germline V gene.

The gene calls are TRBV5-1 and TRBJ1-1; 8 nucleotides match TRBD1. The trim removed 0 bases at V and 11 bases at J, leaving 6 bases unmatched. The CDR3 is made up of 13 amino acids. From germline, CDR1 is SGHRS and CDR2 YFSETQ. CDR3 sequence (DNA): TGCGCCAGCAGCTTGGCCGGAACAGGGGGTGCTTTCTTT. Its protein is CASSLAGTGGAFF.

This chain joins TRBV7-9 and TRBJ2-5, with 7 positions matching TRBD1. Germline V gene lookup returns CDR1 SEHNR and CDR2 FQNEAQ (reference sequence). V dropped 5 bases and J dropped 0; count of bases not matched to a gene: 6. The CDR3 length is 15 residues. The CDR3 here is CASSAEQGYQETQYF. The CDR3 DNA is TGTGCCAGCAGCGCTGAACAGGGGTACCAAGAGACCCAGTACTTC.

The chain carries TRBV7-2 and TRBJ2-3, with 7 bases identical to TRBD1. Germline CDR1 SGHTA, CDR2 FQGNSA. Trimming at V came to 5 bases and at J to 6 bases, leaving 5 bases not matched to a gene. The CDR3 consists of 13 residues. The CDR3 DNA follows: TGTGCCAGCAGCATAGGGGGCGCGGATACGCAGTATTTT. Translation gives CASSIGGADTQYF.

The V call is TRBV29-1, the J call TRBJ2-2; a possible D gene is TRBD1 (6 bases). This CDR3 is built from 12 residues. Per germline, CDR1 SQVTM and CDR2 ANQGSEA. V was pared by 7 bases and J by 6 bases, with 12 bases between. In DNA form, the CDR3 reads TGCAGCGGTCAGGGGATTTCCGGGGAGCTGTTTTTT. This codes for CSGQGISGELFF.

V usage is TRBV5-1 and J usage is TRBJ2-3, with TRBD2 identical over 10 bases. The CDR3 covers 16 residues. With 4 bases clipped from V and 6 bases from J, the junction kept 11 bases outside the gene matches. CDR1 is SGHRS, CDR2 YFSETQ, per germline. CDR3 nucleotides: TGCGCCAGCAGCGGTCGAACTAGCGGGGTTGGGGATACGCAGTATTTT. Amino acids: CASSGRTSGVGDTQYF.

This clone was counted only a few times. V usage is TRBV7-3 and J usage is TRBJ2-3; 7 bases are a match to TRBD2. This CDR3 spans 14 amino acids. Germline V lookup: CDR1 SGHTA, CDR2 FQGTGA. The trim removed 5 bases at V and 5 bases at J, leaving 7 bases unmatched. CDR3: CASSPAPGGDTQYF. The CDR3 DNA follows: TGTGCCAGCAGCCCAGCTCCGGGGGGAGATACGCAGTATTTT. Based on the CDR3 plus reference TRBV7-3 and TRBJ2-3, the full variable domain is GAGVSQTPSNKVTEKGKYVELRCDPISGHTALYWYRQSLGQGPEFLIYFQGTGAADDSGLPNDRFFAVRPEGSVSTLKIQRTERGDSAVYLCASSPAPGGDTQYFGPGTRLTVL.

The rearrangement links TRBV19 to TRBJ2-1; 12 positions agree with TRBD2. There are 20 residues in the CDR3. Germline V gives CDR1 LNHDA, CDR2 SQIVND (reference sequence). V lost 3 bases and J lost 0; bases outside the gene matches: 12. CDR3 in amino acids: CASSIGTSGQLTPSYNEQFF. CDR3 nucleotides: TGTGCCAGTAGTATCGGGACTAGCGGGCAGCTAACTCCCTCCTACAATGAGCAGTTCTTC.

The chain combines TRBV5-1 with TRBJ2-1, with 11 bases fitting TRBD2. The trim removed 4 bases at V and 3 bases at J, leaving 6 bases unmatched. The CDR3 is made up of 16 amino acids. Germline CDR1 reads SGHRS; CDR2 reads YFSETQ. CDR3 loop: CASSDTGTSGYNEQFF. As DNA, the CDR3 is TGCGCCAGCAGCGACACCGGGACTAGCGGCTACAATGAGCAGTTCTTC.

The CDR3 DNA reads as TGTGCCAGCAGCAAAGAGGGGACAGGGGGCAGAGATGAGCAGTTCTTC. Protein: CASSKEGTGGRDEQFF. V usage is TRBV21-1 and J usage is TRBJ2-1; the D call of TRBD1 is as the table states it, not checked on the DNA. TRBV21-1 is given as a pseudogene. The CDR3 runs 16 residues.

The rearrangement links TRBV7-2 to TRBJ2-1; the match to TRBD2 covers 9 bases. V was pared by 1 base and J by 5 bases, with 3 bases of the junction left unmatched. From germline, CDR1 is SGHTA and CDR2 FQGNSA. The CDR3 has 15 residues. The CDR3 reads CASSLVRGGDNEQFF. The CDR3 DNA is TGTGCCAGCAGCTTAGTGCGGGGGGGTGACAATGAGCAGTTCTTC.

The chain couples TRBV19 to TRBJ2-1; D gene unclear. The CDR3 runs 15 residues. V lost 1 base and J lost 8, with 15 bases in between. Germline V gene data show CDR1 as LNHDA and CDR2 as SQIVND (reference sequence). CDR3: CASSIGGGALDEQFF. In DNA form, the CDR3 reads TGTGCCAGTAGTATAGGCGGCGGAGCCCTTGATGAGCAGTTCTTC.

This chain connects TRBV7-2 to TRBJ2-5; maybe TRBD2 (6 bases). Germline V CDR1 and CDR2: SGHTA, FQGNSA. The CDR3 covers 14 residues. V was pared by 5 bases and J by 5 bases, with 15 bases between. The CDR3: CASSQTLAQETQYF. CDR3 coding DNA: TGTGCCAGCAGCCAGACTCTAGCGCAGGAGACCCAGTACTTC.

V is TRBV9 and J is TRBJ2-2; 10 nucleotides match TRBD2. Trimming took 4 bases from V and 0 from J; bases not matched to a gene: 15. Germline CDR1 reads SGDLS; CDR2 reads YYNGEE. This CDR3 comprises 20 residues. The DNA of the CDR3 is TGTGCCAGCAGCATACTACCGGGTCTAGCGGGGGCCCCGAACACCGGGGAGCTGTTTTTT. It encodes CASSILPGLAGAPNTGELFF.

The CDR3 DNA follows: TGTGCCAGCAGCGCAGACAGGGGGGATCAGCCCCAGCATTTT. This sequence encodes CASSADRGDQPQHF. The J gene is TRBJ1-5, the V gene TRBV9; 9 nucleotides align to TRBD1. The V gene's germline CDR1 is SGDLS and CDR2 YYNGEE. The CDR3 contains 14 residues. V shed 3 bases, J shed 5 bases, and the junction held 3 bases outside the gene matches.

The rearrangement links TRBV19 to TRBJ2-3; the match to TRBD2 covers 10 bases. V dropped 3 bases and J dropped 5; count of bases not matched to a gene: 5. The V gene's germline CDR1 is LNHDA and CDR2 SQIVND (reference sequence). The CDR3 loop spans 15 amino acids. Here the CDR3 reads CASSISGRPGDTQYF. DNA of the CDR3: TGTGCCAGTAGTATTAGCGGGAGGCCAGGAGATACGCAGTATTTT.

The V call is TRBV6-2 or TRBV6-3, the J call TRBJ1-3, with D unresolved. The CDR3 spans 15 residues. V was trimmed by 2 bases and J by 11 bases, leaving 19 bases between them. Germline V gene data show CDR1 as MNHEY and CDR2 as SVGEGT. This chain's CDR3 is CASSYAERPGKPIYF. In DNA form, the CDR3 reads TGTGCCAGCAGTTACGCGGAACGGCCGGGAAAGCCCATATATTTT.